This T cell receptor (beta chain) was identified during a study of Ad26.COV2.S vaccination and SARS-CoV-2 variants (dated by TCRdb to the early 2020s). Study-wide context: Vaccine-arm donors came from COV1001, a multicentre, randomized, double-blind, placebo-controlled phase I-IIa trial of Ad26.COV2.S in healthy adults. Investigators remained blinded to trial group allocation during experiments and outcome assessment. The TCR-sequenced set comprised around 30 samples: approximately 19 Ad26.COV2.S vaccine recipients, 5 placebo recipients and 8 SARS-CoV-2 convalescent individuals. The specificity and breadth of SARS-CoV-2-reactive T cell receptors after Ad26.COV2.S vaccination were assessed by TCRbeta repertoire sequencing. Trial participants were randomized into five groups of five: low-dose or high-dose Ad26.COV2.S given once or twice, or placebo on both occasions. Ad26.COV2.S was administered intramuscularly at 5 x 10^10 or 1 x 10^11 viral particles, either as a single shot or as two shots given 56 days apart.

Turning to this clone: Its antigen target is currently unknown. Base qualities are not provided; no much larger clone lies one nucleotide away.

The immunoSEQ Assay was used to sequence TCRbeta CDR3 regions. After extraction, genomic DNA underwent amplification by bias-controlled multiplex PCR, followed by high-throughput sequencing. In the source study's methods: Collapsing and filtering of sequences were performed to quantify the absolute abundance of each unique TCRbeta CDR3 region. T cell fraction was estimated by normalization of TCRbeta template counts to usable DNA, with usable DNA being measured through amplification of reference genes present in all nucleated cells. Repertoire TCRs were annotated as SARS-CoV-2-specific by exact matching of V gene, CDR3 amino acid sequence and J gene to a known reactive TCR set. The reference SARS-CoV-2 TCR set came from MIRA and was filtered for enrichment in COVID-19-positive ImmuneCODE repertoires, removing public or cross-reactive TCRs. Using the MIRA antigens, annotated TCRs were further analysed by specific ORF or by position within an ORF. Depth was the summed frequency of annotated unique rearrangements, while breadth was defined as annotated unique rearrangements over total unique productive rearrangements. Group comparisons of TCR breadth used two-sided Wilcoxon rank-sum tests. TCRdb re-hosts the immuneACCESS table, in-frame sequences only. Its copies lack some clones; in the studies checked, an unresolved V gene accounts for under half of them, and the cause for the rest is not known. V, J and clone size are those of that table, while D and trimming were read from the DNA. This sample lists roughly 450,000 clones; approximately 90% were detected once. The ten largest make up 12% of the sample.

Paper-wide results and their limitations: Comparing responses between vaccine doses or regimens was not something the study was powered to do. Compared with placebo recipients, Ad26.COV2.S recipients showed higher spike-specific TCR breadth (P = 0.0014). Substantial breadth of spike-specific CD8+ and CD4+ T cell responses was reported after vaccination. According to the authors, total T cell responses may have been underestimated by the TCR breadth and depth analyses. Non-spike TCR breadth was comparable between vaccine and placebo recipients, consistent with the vaccine containing only spike.

Read against the paper, the sample's treatment or condition label means: around 19 received Ad26.COV2.S at low or high dose, single or two shots; 5 received placebo; per-sample allocation not given. Repertoires of vaccine and placebo recipients were sequenced from samples collected on day 63 after the first injection. In Cohort 1b, about two dozen adults aged 18-55 years were enrolled at a single site in Boston, USA, between 29 July and 7 August 2020. Ad26.COV2.S was a replication-incompetent adenovirus type 26 vector expressing a prefusion-stabilized SARS-CoV-2 spike protein from the original Wuhan strain. This material consisted of peripheral blood, taken in a trial of Ad26.COV2.S vaccine versus placebo. The TCR was taken from a person aged 18 to 65 who received the Ad26.COV2.S COVID-19 vaccine or a placebo.

The bases read TGTGCCAGCAGACCCCTAGCCCGGAGCACAGATACGCAGTATTTT. This translates into CASRPLARSTDTQYF. The chain is assembled from TRBV6-5 and TRBJ2-3; 5 matching bases give a weak D call of TRBD2. V is shortened by 6 bases, J by 0 bases, and the region joining them spans 13 bases. Taken from cysteine to phenylalanine, the CDR3 has 15 residues. CDR3 DNA is the only sequence kept; it has 45 bases, read in frame from the first base. Looking up the germline V gene yields CDR1 MNHEY and CDR2 SVGAGI.